This passage covers 5 T cell receptor beta chains from one sample sequenced in a study of T cell responses to AZD1222 COVID-19 vaccine. Sequencing used immunoSEQ multiplex PCR; TCRdb keeps in-frame clones, though not all of them. This sample has around 140,000 clones, with 85% to 95% found just once. The sequencing here drew on peripheral blood, taken after recovery from COVID-19. The receptor set was obtained from an adult who had recovered from COVID-19.

The chain joins TRBV6-5 to TRBJ2-1; either TRBD1 or TRBD2 may fit D (5 bases each). V lost 5 bases and J lost 8, with 19 bases in between. CDR1 MNHEY and CDR2 SVGAGI come from the germline V gene. The CDR3 is 15 amino acids. This chain's CDR3 is CASSPWERGLDEQFF. The CDR3 coding sequence is TGTGCCAGCAGTCCCTGGGAGAGGGGTTTAGATGAGCAGTTCTTC.

V gene TRBV5-1 combines with J gene TRBJ1-1; unclear D gene. The length of the CDR3 is 14 residues. V was cut by 0 bases and J by 1 base, with 7 bases left in between. Germline CDR1 is SGHRS and CDR2 is YFSETQ. The CDR3 coding sequence is TGCGCCAGCAGCTTGGCTCATGGGAACACTGAAGCTTTCTTT. Protein product: CASSLAHGNTEAFF.

The rearrangement joins TRBV5-6 to TRBJ2-2; 11 nucleotides match TRBD1. Germline values: CDR1 SGHDT, CDR2 YYEEEE. This CDR3 has 15 amino acids. J was trimmed by 4 bases and V by 2 bases; bases with no gene match: 1. The DNA of the CDR3 is TGTGCCAGCAGCTTCGGGACAGGGGGCACCGGGGAGCTGTTTTTT. This gives the protein CASSFGTGGTGELFF.

With regard to this clone: One end of the junction fails to match germline, which may point to a read error. This same CDR3 is encoded by further DNA sequences in the sample. The chain is built from TRBV28 and TRBJ2-7; D unclear. The CDR3 has 11 amino acids. Looked up from germline, CDR1 is MDHEN and CDR2 is SYDVKM. This CDR3 reads CASRGPYEQYF. The CDR3 DNA is TGTGCCAGCAGAGGCCCCTATGAGCAGTACTTC.

This chain links TRBV7-9 with TRBJ1-3, with a tentative D call TRBD1 (5 bases). With 3 bases removed from V and 1 base from J, the gap between germline ends came to 7 bases. The CDR3 has 14 residues. Per the germline V gene, CDR1 is SEHNR and CDR2 is FQNEAQ (reference sequence). The CDR3 reads CASSLTDSGNTIYF. CDR3 nucleotides: TGTGCCAGCAGCTTGACAGATTCTGGAAACACCATATATTTT.